The rows below give T cell receptor beta chains drawn from one sample of a study of neurological immune-mediated disorders. TCRdb used MiXCR to reprocess the 5' RACE reads, holding one entry per CDR3 protein. The table shows roughly 80,000 distinct CDR3 sequences, with under 13% occurring only once. Sequencing input: PBMCs. Receptors originate from a man between 40 and 49 years old in good health. Both conserved end residues are part of each CDR3. D genes are given only for firm matches. A clone size is listed for some rows: how often the clone was seen (once, few, many), or a class if it is expanded.

D gene	V gene	clone size	J gene	CDR3 protein	CDR3 DNA
-	TRBV20-1	many	TRBJ2-7	CSAGPIRGAEQYF	TGCAGTGCCGGACCAATCCGCGGGGCCGAGCAGTACTTC
TRBD2	TRBV7-3	many	TRBJ2-1	CASSFFGGGACIVYNEQFF	TGTGCCAGCAGCTTCTTCGGCGGGGGGGCTTGTATAGTCTACAATGAGCAGTTCTTC
TRBD1	TRBV9	many	TRBJ2-2	CASSPTGSGNTGELFF	TGTGCCAGCAGCCCGACAGGGAGTGGTAACACCGGGGAGCTGTTTTTT
TRBD1	TRBV25-1	many	TRBJ1-6	CASSSGDQYRGTDSPLHF	TGTGCCAGCAGCAGCGGGGACCAATACAGGGGGACCGATTCACCCCTCCACTTT
-	TRBV5-1	few	TRBJ2-3	CASSLGQGFYTDTQYF	TGCGCCAGCAGCTTGGGGCAGGGGTTCTACACAGATACGCAGTATTTT
-	TRBV2	few	TRBJ2-1	CASSGFTVEQFF	TGTGCCAGCAGTGGGTTTACCGTTGAGCAGTTCTTC
-	TRBV10-3	many	TRBJ1-1	CAISDSEIGAFF	TGTGCCATCAGTGATTCTGAGATCGGAGCTTTCTTT
TRBD2	TRBV5-1	many	TRBJ2-3	CASSPQRGGGADTQYF	TGCGCCAGCAGCCCCCAGCGGGGCGGGGGGGCAGATACGCAGTATTTT
-	TRBV12-3/TRBV12-4	many	TRBJ1-2	CASSDRAYGYTF	TGTGCCAGCAGTGACCGGGCCTATGGCTACACCTTC
-	TRBV7-8	many	TRBJ1-2	CASSLARGIGYTF	TGTGCCAGCAGCTTGGCCCGGGGAATTGGCTACACCTTC
-	TRBV20-1	many	TRBJ1-5	CSAREGRVNQPQHF	TGCAGTGCTAGAGAGGGCAGAGTCAATCAGCCCCAGCATTTT
-	TRBV5-1	many	TRBJ2-7	CASSLVQGDYEQYF	TGCGCCAGCAGCTTGGTACAGGGTGACTACGAGCAGTACTTC
-	TRBV12-5	-	TRBJ1-1	CASARAGPNTEAFF	TGTGCTAGTGCCCGGGCGGGGCCGAACACTGAAGCTTTCTTT
-	TRBV5-1	many	TRBJ2-1	CASSFSGPSYNEQFF	TGCGCCAGCAGCTTCAGCGGCCCCTCCTACAATGAGCAGTTCTTC
-	TRBV7-8	many	TRBJ2-3	CASSLAALSTDTQYF	TGTGCCAGCAGCTTAGCCGCACTTAGCACAGATACGCAGTATTTT
TRBD1	TRBV11-2	many	TRBJ1-2	CASSLATGEGYTF	TGTGCCAGCAGCTTAGCAACAGGGGAAGGCTACACCTTC
-	TRBV27	-	TRBJ1-1	CASSGTGKTNTEAFF	TGTGCCAGCAGTGGGACGGGGAAGACGAACACTGAAGCTTTCTTT
-	TRBV19	-	TRBJ2-1	CASSAQLGVLNEQFF	TGTGCCAGTAGTGCCCAGTTGGGGGTACTAAATGAGCAGTTCTTC
-	TRBV7-8	-	TRBJ2-7	CASSLGIGTGGNEQYF	TGTGCCAGCAGCTTAGGGATTGGGACGGGGGGCAACGAGCAGTACTTC
-	TRBV28	many	TRBJ2-5	CASSFVPPQETQYF	TGTGCCAGCAGTTTCGTGCCACCTCAAGAGACCCAGTACTTC
-	TRBV5-1	many	TRBJ1-1	CASSLGLHQGRNTEAFF	TGCGCCAGCAGCTTGGGGCTTCACCAGGGAAGGAACACTGAAGCTTTCTTT
-	TRBV28	many	TRBJ2-5	CASSSDSATQYF	TGTGCCAGCAGTTCGGACAGCGCGACCCAGTACTTC
TRBD1	TRBV7-3	many	TRBJ2-3	CASSPLGGWTDTQYF	TGTGCCAGCAGCCCATTAGGGGGCTGGACAGATACGCAGTATTTT